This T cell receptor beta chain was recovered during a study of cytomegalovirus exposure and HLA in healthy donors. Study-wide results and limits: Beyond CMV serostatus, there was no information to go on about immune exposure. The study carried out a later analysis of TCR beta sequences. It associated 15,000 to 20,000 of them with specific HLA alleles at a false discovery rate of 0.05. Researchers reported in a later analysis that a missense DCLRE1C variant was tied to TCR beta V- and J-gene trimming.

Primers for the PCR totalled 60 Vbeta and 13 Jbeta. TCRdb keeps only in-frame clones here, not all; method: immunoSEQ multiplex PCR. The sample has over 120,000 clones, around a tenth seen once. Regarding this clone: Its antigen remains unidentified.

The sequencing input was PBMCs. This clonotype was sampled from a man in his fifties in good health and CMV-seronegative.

The chain's CDR3 is CASGLEVASPLAFF. CDR3 in DNA: TGTGCTAGTGGTTTGGAAGTGGCTTCCCCGCTGGCTTTCTTT. The chain carries TRBV12-5 and TRBJ1-1, with D unclear. Germline V lookup: CDR1 LGHNT, CDR2 FRNRAP. V was clipped by 1 base and J by 11 bases, with 17 bases between them. This CDR3 spans 14 amino acids.